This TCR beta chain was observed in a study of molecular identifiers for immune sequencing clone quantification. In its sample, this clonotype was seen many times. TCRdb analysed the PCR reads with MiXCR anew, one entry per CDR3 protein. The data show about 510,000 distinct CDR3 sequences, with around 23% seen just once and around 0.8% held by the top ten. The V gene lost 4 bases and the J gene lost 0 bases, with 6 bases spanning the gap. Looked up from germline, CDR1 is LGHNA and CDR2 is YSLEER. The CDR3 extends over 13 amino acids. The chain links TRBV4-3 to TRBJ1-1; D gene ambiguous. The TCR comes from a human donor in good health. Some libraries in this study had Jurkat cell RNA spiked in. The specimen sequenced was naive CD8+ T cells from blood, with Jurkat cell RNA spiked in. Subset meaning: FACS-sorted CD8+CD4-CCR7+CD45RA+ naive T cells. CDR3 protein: CASSPDLNTEAFF. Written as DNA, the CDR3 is TGCGCCAGCAGCCCTGACCTGAACACTGAAGCTTTCTTT.